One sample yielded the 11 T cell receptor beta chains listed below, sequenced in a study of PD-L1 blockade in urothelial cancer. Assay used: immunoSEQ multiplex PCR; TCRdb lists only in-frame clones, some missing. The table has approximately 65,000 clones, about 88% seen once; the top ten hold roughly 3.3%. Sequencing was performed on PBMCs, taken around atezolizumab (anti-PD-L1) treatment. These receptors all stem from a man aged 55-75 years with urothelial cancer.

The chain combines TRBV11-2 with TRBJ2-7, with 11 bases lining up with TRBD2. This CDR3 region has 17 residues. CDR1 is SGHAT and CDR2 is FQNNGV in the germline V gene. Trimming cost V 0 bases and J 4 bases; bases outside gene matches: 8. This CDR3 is CASSLDTGGLAEYEQYF. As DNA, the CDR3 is TGTGCCAGCAGCTTAGATACGGGGGGACTAGCGGAGTACGAGCAGTACTTC.

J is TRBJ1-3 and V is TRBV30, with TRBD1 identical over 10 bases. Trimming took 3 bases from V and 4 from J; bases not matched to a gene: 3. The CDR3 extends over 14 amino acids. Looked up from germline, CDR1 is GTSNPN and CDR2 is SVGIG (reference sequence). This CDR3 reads CAWSPGQGGNTIYF. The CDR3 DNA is TGTGCCTGGAGCCCGGGACAGGGGGGAAACACCATATATTTT.

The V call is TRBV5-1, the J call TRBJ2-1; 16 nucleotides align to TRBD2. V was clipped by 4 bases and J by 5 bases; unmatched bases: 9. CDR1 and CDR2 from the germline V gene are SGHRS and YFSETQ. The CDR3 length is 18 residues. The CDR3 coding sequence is TGCGCCAGCAGCGACCCGGGACTAGCGGGGGGGCGCAACAATGAGCAGTTCTTC. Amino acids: CASSDPGLAGGRNNEQFF.

CDR3 amino acids: CASGVGRGYEQYF. The CDR3 region has the DNA TGTGCCAGCGGGGTTGGCAGGGGCTACGAGCAGTACTTC. The V gene is TRBV6-5, the J gene TRBJ2-7; D is possibly TRBD1 (6 bases). Trimming cost V 8 bases and J 3 bases, with 14 bases left between them. The CDR3 contains 13 residues. Germline V gives CDR1 MNHEY, CDR2 SVGAGI.

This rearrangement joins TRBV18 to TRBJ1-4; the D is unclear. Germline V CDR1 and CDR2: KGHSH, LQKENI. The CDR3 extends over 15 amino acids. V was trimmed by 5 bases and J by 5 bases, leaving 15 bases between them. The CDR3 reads CASSGSLNFNEKLFF. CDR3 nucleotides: TGTGCCAGCTCAGGTAGCCTTAACTTCAATGAAAAACTGTTTTTT. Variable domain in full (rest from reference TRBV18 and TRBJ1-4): NAGVMQNPRHLVRRRGQEARLRCSPMKGHSHVYWYRQLPEEGLKFMVYLQKENIIDESGMPKERFSAEFPKEGPSILRIQQVVRGDSAAYFCASSGSLNFNEKLFFGSGTQLSVL.

The CDR3 is CASSSLGRTGTYEQYF. The CDR3 DNA reads TGTGCCAGCAGCTCCTTGGGCCGGACAGGGACCTACGAGCAGTACTTC. This chain links TRBV5-6 with TRBJ2-7, with 8 bases identical to TRBD1. Germline V gene lookup returns CDR1 SGHDT and CDR2 YYEEEE. Unmatched junction bases numbered 10, after V lost 3 bases and J lost 2 bases. This CDR3 is 16 amino acids long.

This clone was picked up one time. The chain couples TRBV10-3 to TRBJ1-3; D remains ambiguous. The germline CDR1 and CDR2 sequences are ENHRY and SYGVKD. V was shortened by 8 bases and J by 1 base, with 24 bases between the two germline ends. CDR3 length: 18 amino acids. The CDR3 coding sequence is TGTGCCATCGGGAGGAATGAACGCATGGTCTTGTCTGGAAACACCATATATTTT. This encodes CAIGRNERMVLSGNTIYF.

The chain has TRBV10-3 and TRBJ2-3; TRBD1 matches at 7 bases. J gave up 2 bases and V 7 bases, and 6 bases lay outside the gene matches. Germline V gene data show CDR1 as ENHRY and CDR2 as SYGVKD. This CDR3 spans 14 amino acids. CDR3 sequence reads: CAIKGTADTDTQYF. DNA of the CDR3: TGTGCCATCAAGGGGACAGCGGACACAGATACGCAGTATTTT.

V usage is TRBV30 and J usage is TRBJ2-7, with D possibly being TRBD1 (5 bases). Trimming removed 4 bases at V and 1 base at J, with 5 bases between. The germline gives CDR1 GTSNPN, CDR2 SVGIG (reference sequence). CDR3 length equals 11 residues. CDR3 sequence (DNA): TGTGCCTGGAAGGGGTCCTACGAGCAGTACTTC. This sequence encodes CAWKGSYEQYF. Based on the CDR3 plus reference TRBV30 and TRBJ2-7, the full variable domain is SQTIHQWPATLVQPVGSPLSLECTVEGTSNPNLYWYRQAAGRGLQLLFYSVGIGQISSEVPQNLSASRPQDRQFILSSKKLLLSDSGFYLCAWKGSYEQYFGPGTRLTVT.

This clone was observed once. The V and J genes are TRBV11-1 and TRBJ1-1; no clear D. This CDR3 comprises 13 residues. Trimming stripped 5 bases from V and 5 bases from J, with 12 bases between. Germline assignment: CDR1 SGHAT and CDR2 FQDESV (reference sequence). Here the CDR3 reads CASSPEVRTEAFF. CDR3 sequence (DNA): TGTGCCAGCAGCCCCGAGGTTAGGACTGAAGCTTTCTTT. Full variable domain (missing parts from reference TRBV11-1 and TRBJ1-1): EAEVAQSPRYKITEKSQAVAFWCDPISGHATLYWYRQILGQGPELLVQFQDESVVDDSQLPKDRFSAERLKGVDSTLKIQPAELGDSAMYLCASSPEVRTEAFFGQGTRLTVV.

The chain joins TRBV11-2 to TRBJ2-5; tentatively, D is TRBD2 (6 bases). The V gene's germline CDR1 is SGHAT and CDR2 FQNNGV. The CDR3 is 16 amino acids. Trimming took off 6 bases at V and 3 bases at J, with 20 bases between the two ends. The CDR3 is CASSLIGGRQKETQYF. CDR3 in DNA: TGTGCCAGCAGTCTAATCGGGGGTCGGCAAAAAGAGACCCAGTACTTC.